Below are 29 T cell receptor beta chains sequenced from a single sample in a study of T cell responses to AZD1222 COVID-19 vaccine. Sequencing used immunoSEQ multiplex PCR; TCRdb keeps in-frame clones, though not all of them. Of about 90,000 clones in the sample, 70% to 90% were seen once. Source: peripheral blood, taken on day 0 of MenACWY control vaccination. The receptors were sampled from an adult in good health.

The rearrangement joins TRBV3-1 (or the pseudogene TRBV3-2) to TRBJ1-1, with 7 bases lining up with TRBD1. Trimming took 0 bases from V and 9 from J; bases not matched to a gene: 10. The length of the CDR3 is 15 residues. Germline V CDR1 and CDR2: LGHDT, YNNKEL (reference sequence). CDR3 residues: CASSQDLTGSQKAFF. The CDR3 DNA follows: TGTGCCAGCAGCCAAGATCTGACAGGGAGTCAAAAAGCTTTCTTT.

This clone has only a few counts. V and J are TRBV20-1 and TRBJ1-2; tentatively, D is TRBD1 (5 bases). Germline CDR1 reads DFQATT; CDR2 reads SNEGSKA (reference sequence). The CDR3 totals 9 residues. The CDR3 region is CGGDYGYTF. DNA for the CDR3: TGCGGGGGGGACTATGGCTACACCTTC.

J is TRBJ1-2 and V is TRBV7-9; TRBD1 matches at 8 bases. Trimming took 5 bases from V and 6 from J; bases not matched to a gene: 2. This CDR3 is 12 amino acids long. The germline V gene encodes CDR1 SEHNR and CDR2 FQNEAQ (reference sequence). The DNA of the CDR3 is TGTGCCAGCAGCCTGACAGGGGATGGCTACACCTTC. Its protein is CASSLTGDGYTF. Based on the CDR3 plus reference TRBV7-9 and TRBJ1-2, the full variable domain is DTGVSQNPRHKITKRGQNVTFRCDPISEHNRLYWYRQTLGQGPEFLTYFQNEAQLEKSRLLSDRFSAERPKGSFSTLEIQRTEQGDSAMYLCASSLTGDGYTFGSGTRLTVV.

The chain combines TRBV6-6 with TRBJ1-1; TRBD1 matches 7 bases. The CDR3 runs to 14 residues. V was pared by 5 bases and J by 9 bases, with 12 bases of the junction left unmatched. The V gene's germline CDR1 is MNHNY and CDR2 SVGAGI (reference sequence). The CDR3 protein is CASSPRDSRKKAFF. In DNA, the CDR3 is TGTGCCAGCAGTCCCCGGGACAGCCGTAAAAAAGCTTTCTTT.

This chain uses TRBV5-1 with TRBJ2-6, with a tentative D call TRBD1 (5 bases). Trimming pared 4 bases from V and 0 bases from J, leaving 8 bases between. The CDR3 totals 15 residues. CDR1 SGHRS and CDR2 YFSETQ come from the germline V gene. This CDR3 reads CASSDRSSGANVLTF. The CDR3 DNA sequence: TGCGCCAGCAGCGACAGAAGCTCTGGGGCCAACGTCCTGACTTTC.

This chain uses TRBV15 with TRBJ1-4, with D perhaps TRBD1 (6 bases). The V gene lost 1 base and the J gene lost 4 bases, with 10 bases spanning the gap. The CDR3 loop spans 15 amino acids. From germline, CDR1 is LNHNV and CDR2 YYDKDF (reference sequence). The CDR3 DNA sequence: TGTGCCACCAGCAGAGGCGGACAGATTAATGAAAAACTGTTTTTT. As protein: CATSRGGQINEKLFF.

This clone appeared a single time. This chain joins TRBV4-2 and TRBJ2-6; D may be TRBD1 (6 bases). The CDR3 is 21 residues long. Trimming took off 2 bases at V and 1 base at J, with 24 bases between the two ends. Germline V CDR1 and CDR2: LGHNA, YNFKEQ. The CDR3 reads CASSQPTFGNRDHSGANVLTF. The CDR3 DNA follows: TGTGCCAGCAGCCAACCTACGTTTGGGAACAGGGATCATTCTGGGGCCAACGTCCTGACTTTC.

The chain combines TRBV6-1 with TRBJ2-6; D is unresolved. The ends were cut back, 3 bases at V and 1 base at J, with 10 bases in the middle. Germline CDR1 MNHNS, CDR2 SASEGT. The CDR3 consists of 16 residues. CDR3 DNA: TGTGCCAGCAGTGAGAACAGCATATCTGGGGCCAACGTCCTGACTTTC. It encodes CASSENSISGANVLTF.

The chain joins TRBV30 to TRBJ1-2; unclear D gene. CDR1 is GTSNPN, CDR2 SVGIG, per germline (reference sequence). This CDR3 comprises 16 residues. V shed 7 bases and J shed 7 bases, with 28 bases lying between them. This chain's CDR3 is CAFTTLGFGPSAGYTF. CDR3 nucleotides: TGTGCCTTTACAACCTTGGGGTTTGGGCCTTCAGCTGGCTACACCTTC.

This chain connects TRBV28 to TRBJ1-2, with 9 positions matching TRBD1. Looked up from germline, CDR1 is MDHEN and CDR2 is SYDVKM. V dropped 7 bases and J dropped 5; count of bases not matched to a gene: 8. This CDR3 comprises 14 residues. The CDR3 nucleotides are TGTGCCAGCAAAGTAACAGGGGGCGGATATGGCTACACCTTC. Translation gives CASKVTGGGYGYTF.

This chain uses TRBV30 with TRBJ1-6; D remains ambiguous. Germline lookup yields CDR1 GTSNPN and CDR2 SVGIG (reference sequence). The CDR3 totals 14 residues. Trimming stripped 0 bases from V and 9 bases from J, with 12 bases between. CDR3 amino acids: CAWSVEGGRSPLHF. DNA for the CDR3: TGTGCCTGGAGTGTCGAGGGAGGCCGTTCACCCCTCCACTTT.

The chain joins TRBV5-4 to TRBJ1-1; 9 positions agree with TRBD1. The CDR3 has 18 amino acids. CDR1 is SGHNT and CDR2 is YYREEE in the germline V gene (reference sequence). V lost 4 bases and J lost 0; bases outside the gene matches: 13. The CDR3 nucleotides are TGTGCCAGCAGCACGGAACCGGGACAGGGAAACTTGAACACTGAAGCTTTCTTT. Protein product: CASSTEPGQGNLNTEAFF.

In DNA, the CDR3 is TGTGCCAGCTACCCCAGGGGGATTAACACCGGGGAGCTGTTTTTT. Translating it yields CASYPRGINTGELFF. The J gene is TRBJ2-2, the V gene TRBV7-2, with 7 bases aligning to TRBD1. The CDR3 runs 15 residues. The junction had 8 bases not matched to a gene; V was cut back by 8 bases and J by 2 bases. Germline V gene lookup returns CDR1 SGHTA and CDR2 FQGNSA.

This clone was counted a few times. The rearrangement links TRBV11-2 to TRBJ2-1; TRBD2 matches 10 bases. Losses at the gene ends were 6 bases for V and 7 bases for J; bases not matched to a gene: 9. Germline lookup yields CDR1 SGHAT and CDR2 FQNNGV. The CDR3 contains 15 residues. CDR3: CASRRPGLAYNEQFF. For the CDR3, the DNA is TGTGCCAGCAGACGACCGGGACTAGCGTATAATGAGCAGTTCTTC. The entire variable domain, with the rest obtained from reference TRBV11-2 and TRBJ2-1, is as follows: EAGVAQSPRYKIIEKRQSVAFWCNPISGHATLYWYQQILGQGPKLLIQFQNNGVVDDSQLPKDRFSAERLKGVDSTLKIQPAKLEDSAVYLCASRRPGLAYNEQFFGPGTRLTVL.

V is TRBV5-1 and J is TRBJ2-2, with D uncertain. Germline CDR1 reads SGHRS; CDR2 reads YFSETQ. V was clipped by 6 bases and J by 0 bases, with 9 bases between them. There are 14 residues in the CDR3. CDR3 loop: CASTPATNTGELFF. The CDR3 DNA reads TGCGCCAGCACCCCAGCCACGAACACCGGGGAGCTGTTTTTT.

V and J are TRBV5-6 and TRBJ1-6; weak D call: TRBD1 (5 bases). The CDR3 loop spans 15 amino acids. Trimming stripped 1 base from V and 5 bases from J, with 10 bases between. Germline CDR1 is SGHDT and CDR2 is YYEEEE. CDR3 sequence (DNA): TGTGCCAGCAGCTTGAGTGGCAGGGATAATTCACCCCTCCACTTT. It codes for CASSLSGRDNSPLHF.

This sequence joins TRBV7-9 and TRBJ1-2; TRBD1 matches at 7 bases. The germline CDR1 and CDR2 sequences are SEHNR and FQNEAQ (reference sequence). This CDR3 region has 13 residues. The ends lost 1 base at V and 9 bases at J; junction bases unmatched: 5. This chain's CDR3 is CASSLGGDRSYTF. DNA of the CDR3: TGTGCCAGCAGCTTAGGAGGGGACAGAAGCTACACCTTC.

The chain uses TRBV14 and TRBJ2-4; 7 positions agree with TRBD1. This CDR3 is built from 19 residues. V lost 0 bases, J lost 2 bases, and 13 bases stayed unmatched. Germline CDR1 is SGHDN and CDR2 is FVKESK. CDR3 sequence reads: CASSQDFYRGSASKNIQYF. CDR3 nucleotide sequence: TGTGCCAGCAGCCAAGATTTTTACAGGGGTAGTGCTTCCAAAAACATTCAGTACTTC.

The J gene is TRBJ2-3, the V gene TRBV29-1; the D is unclear. The CDR3 runs to 11 residues. V lost 3 bases and J lost 2, with 3 bases in between. Germline V gives CDR1 SQVTM, CDR2 ANQGSEA. In DNA, the CDR3 is TGCAGCGTTGACTCCACAGATACGCAGTATTTT. Its translation is CSVDSTDTQYF.

The rearrangement uses TRBV10-3 and TRBJ2-1; 10 positions agree with TRBD2. Germline values: CDR1 ENHRY, CDR2 SYGVKD. The V segment lost 4 bases and the J segment 6 bases; nucleotides outside the gene matches: 0. The CDR3 spans 13 residues. The chain's CDR3 is CAISGTSGNEQFF. The CDR3 DNA reads as TGTGCCATCAGTGGGACTAGCGGCAATGAGCAGTTCTTC.

V gene TRBV7-2 combines with J gene TRBJ2-1; 8 bases are shared with TRBD2. J was trimmed by 15 bases and V by 7 bases; bases with no gene match: 11. This CDR3 has 12 amino acids. CDR1 is SGHTA, CDR2 FQGNSA, per germline. The CDR3 spells CASTSREGGRFF. In DNA, the CDR3 is TGTGCCAGCACCTCACGGGAGGGGGGACGGTTCTTC.

CDR3 protein: CASSYHRDSSYEQYF. In DNA, the CDR3 is TGTGCCAGCAGTTACCACCGGGACAGCAGCTACGAGCAGTACTTC. The gene calls are TRBV6-8 and TRBJ2-7; the match to TRBD1 covers 7 bases. The CDR3 spans 15 residues. In germline, CDR1 is MNHGY, CDR2 SAAAGT. J lost 3 bases, V lost 2 bases, and 7 bases had no gene match.

This chain uses TRBV6-5 with TRBJ2-1, with 7 nucleotides matching TRBD1. CDR3 length: 16 amino acids. CDR1 is MNHEY and CDR2 is SVGAGI in the germline V gene. The V segment lost 0 bases and the J segment 8 bases; nucleotides outside the gene matches: 10. The CDR3 DNA sequence: TGTGCCAGCAGTTACTCTCTGGCAGGGGGTAGCGATGAGCAGTTCTTC. As protein: CASSYSLAGGSDEQFF.

The V gene is TRBV10-3, the J gene TRBJ1-1, with 8 bases fitting TRBD1. From germline, CDR1 is ENHRY and CDR2 SYGVKD. V lost 6 bases, J lost 0 bases, and 6 bases stayed unmatched. This CDR3 has 15 residues. The DNA of the CDR3 is TGTGCCATCAGCCCGACAGGGGCTCTGAACACTGAAGCTTTCTTT. Translation: CAISPTGALNTEAFF.

The rearrangement uses TRBV15 and TRBJ1-5, with D hard to call. Germline lookup yields CDR1 LNHNV and CDR2 YYDKDF (reference sequence). The CDR3 runs 15 residues. With 1 base removed from V and 6 bases from J, the gap between germline ends came to 13 bases. The CDR3 reads CATSRGVVGGQPQHF. In DNA form, the CDR3 reads TGTGCCACCAGCAGAGGGGTGGTAGGAGGTCAGCCCCAGCATTTT.

In its sample, this clone was seen once. The J gene is TRBJ1-3, the V gene TRBV10-3; possibly TRBD1 for D (5 bases). Trimming cost V 0 bases and J 0 bases, with 9 bases left between them. The CDR3 has 16 residues. CDR1 is ENHRY and CDR2 is SYGVKD in the germline V gene. In nucleotides, the CDR3 is TGTGCCATCAGTGAGTCAGGGGATATCTCTGGAAACACCATATATTTT. Its protein product is CAISESGDISGNTIYF.

The chain recombines TRBV5-6 with TRBJ2-2; no clear D gene. Germline V gene sequence: CDR1 SGHDT, CDR2 YYEEEE. V dropped 3 bases and J dropped 2 bases, with 5 bases sitting between them. The CDR3 runs to 13 residues. CDR3 in amino acids: CASSWFNTGELFF. In DNA form, the CDR3 reads TGTGCCAGCAGCTGGTTTAACACCGGGGAGCTGTTTTTT.

The V call is TRBV30, the J call TRBJ1-2, with a possible D match to TRBD1 (5 bases). Germline V gene data show CDR1 as GTSNPN and CDR2 as SVGIG (reference sequence). CDR3 size: 14 residues. V lost 0 bases and J lost 8, with 16 bases in between. CDR3 residues: CAWSVDSGEGGYTF. The CDR3 DNA is TGTGCCTGGAGTGTAGACAGTGGGGAGGGAGGCTACACCTTC.

This chain links TRBV5-1 with TRBJ1-3, with TRBD1 matching over 8 bases. The ends lost 3 bases at V and 10 bases at J; junction bases unmatched: 12. This CDR3 is 15 amino acids long. The germline V gene encodes CDR1 SGHRS and CDR2 YFSETQ. CDR3 region: CASSSVGGTGTTIYF. The CDR3 DNA is TGCGCCAGCAGCTCGGTGGGGGGGACAGGAACGACCATATATTTT.